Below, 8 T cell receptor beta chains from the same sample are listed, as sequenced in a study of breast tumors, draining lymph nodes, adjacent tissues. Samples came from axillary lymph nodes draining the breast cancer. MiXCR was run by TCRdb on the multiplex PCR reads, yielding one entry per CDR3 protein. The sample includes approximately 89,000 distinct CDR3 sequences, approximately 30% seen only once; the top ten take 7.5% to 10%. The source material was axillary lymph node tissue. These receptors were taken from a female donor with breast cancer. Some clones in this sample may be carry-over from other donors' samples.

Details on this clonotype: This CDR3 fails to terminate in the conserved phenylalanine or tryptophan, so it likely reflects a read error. The CDR3 region has the DNA TGTGCCAGCAGCTTAGACGCCTTTTACAGTGAGCAGTTCCTC. It yields the protein CASSLDAFYSEQFL. The V and J genes are TRBV7-2 and TRBJ2-1; D remains unclear. Germline-derived CDR1 and CDR2 are SGHTA and FQGNSA. The CDR3 sequence is 14 residues long.

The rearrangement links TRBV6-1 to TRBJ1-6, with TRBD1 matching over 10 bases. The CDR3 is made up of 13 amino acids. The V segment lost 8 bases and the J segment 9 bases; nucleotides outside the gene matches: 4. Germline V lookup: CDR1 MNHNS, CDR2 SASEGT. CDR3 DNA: TGTGCCAGCCGCAGACAGGGGGCTTCACCCCTCCACTTT. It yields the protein CASRRQGASPLHF.

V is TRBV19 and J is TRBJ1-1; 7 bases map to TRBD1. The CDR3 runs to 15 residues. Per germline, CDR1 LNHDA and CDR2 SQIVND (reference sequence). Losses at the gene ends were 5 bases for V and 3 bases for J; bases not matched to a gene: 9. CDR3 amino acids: CASSPQQGDDTEAFF. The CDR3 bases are TGTGCCAGTAGTCCACAGCAGGGGGATGACACTGAAGCTTTCTTT.

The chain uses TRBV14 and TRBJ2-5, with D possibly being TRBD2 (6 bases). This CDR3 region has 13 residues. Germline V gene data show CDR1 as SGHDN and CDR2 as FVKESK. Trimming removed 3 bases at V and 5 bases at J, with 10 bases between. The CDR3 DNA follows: TGTGCCAGCAGCCAGTGGCTAGCGGAGACCCAGTACTTC. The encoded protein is CASSQWLAETQYF.

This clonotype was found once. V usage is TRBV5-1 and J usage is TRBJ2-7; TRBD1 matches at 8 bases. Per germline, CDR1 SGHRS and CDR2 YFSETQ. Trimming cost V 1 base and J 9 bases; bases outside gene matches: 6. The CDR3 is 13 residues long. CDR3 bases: TGCGCCAGCAGCTTGCAGGGGGCGGATGGGCAGTACTTC. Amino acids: CASSLQGADGQYF.

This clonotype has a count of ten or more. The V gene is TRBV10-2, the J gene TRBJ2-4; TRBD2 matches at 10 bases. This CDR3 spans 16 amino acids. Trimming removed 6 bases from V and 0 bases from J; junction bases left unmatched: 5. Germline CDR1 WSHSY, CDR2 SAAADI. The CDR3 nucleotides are TGCGCCAGCAGAGTAGCGGGAGGAGGAGCCAAAAACATTCAGTACTTC. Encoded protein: CASRVAGGGAKNIQYF.

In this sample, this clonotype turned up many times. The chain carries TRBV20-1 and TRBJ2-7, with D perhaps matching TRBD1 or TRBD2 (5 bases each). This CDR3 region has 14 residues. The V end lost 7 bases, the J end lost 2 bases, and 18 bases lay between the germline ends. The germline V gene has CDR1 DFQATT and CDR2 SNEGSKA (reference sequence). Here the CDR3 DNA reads TGCAGTGTCGGTCTCCTAGGGGACCCCTACGAGCAGTACTTC. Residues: CSVGLLGDPYEQYF.

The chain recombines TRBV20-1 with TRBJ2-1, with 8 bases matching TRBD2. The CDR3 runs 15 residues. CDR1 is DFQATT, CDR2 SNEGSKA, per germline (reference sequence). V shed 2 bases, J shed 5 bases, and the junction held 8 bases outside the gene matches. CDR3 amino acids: CSARSIAGIDNEQFF. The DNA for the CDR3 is TGCAGTGCTAGATCAATAGCGGGGATAGACAATGAGCAGTTCTTC.